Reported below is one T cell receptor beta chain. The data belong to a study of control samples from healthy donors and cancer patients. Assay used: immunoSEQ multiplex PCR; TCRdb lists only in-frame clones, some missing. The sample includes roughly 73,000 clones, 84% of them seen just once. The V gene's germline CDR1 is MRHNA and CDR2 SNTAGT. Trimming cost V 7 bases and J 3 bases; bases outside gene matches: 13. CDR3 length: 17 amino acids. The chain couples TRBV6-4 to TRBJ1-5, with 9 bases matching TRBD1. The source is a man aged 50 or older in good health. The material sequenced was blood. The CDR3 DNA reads TGTGCCAGCAAAATTATATCTAGACAGGGGGACAATCAGCCCCAGCATTTT. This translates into CASKIISRQGDNQPQHF.